This TCR beta chain was obtained from a study of T cells in localized non-small cell lung cancer. Study-level points and caveats: Greater T cell density in blood accompanied longer overall survival. Heterogeneity is still possible, as just one tumor region was sequenced. Appearances in adjacent lung were noted for a median approximately 50 of the top 100 tumor clones. It was uninvolved adjacent lung that showed the highest T cell clonality, exceeding tumor.

Using immunoSEQ multiplex PCR, the repertoire was profiled, and TCRdb retains in-frame clones only, with some absent. The table includes about 41,000 clones, approximately 90% detected once. Per germline, CDR1 MNHEY and CDR2 SVGAGI. The V and J ends lost 0 bases and 0 bases respectively, with 8 bases between them. The CDR3 is 15 amino acids. As regards this clone: Its antigen remains unidentified.

The TCR comes from a woman aged 18 to 55 with stage III lung adenocarcinoma. The sample was peripheral blood, taken before any cancer treatment. The chain recombines TRBV6-5 with TRBJ1-1; D gene uncertain. The CDR3: CASSYSSGVNTEAFF. In DNA form, the CDR3 reads TGTGCCAGCAGTTACTCGAGCGGGGTGAACACTGAAGCTTTCTTT.